A single sample gave rise to the 25 T cell receptor beta chains below, sequenced in a study of shared clonotypes between healthy human individuals. Generated by immunoSEQ multiplex PCR, the TCRdb table keeps only in-frame clones and is missing some. Among about 2.4 million clones listed, more than 85% were seen once. Sequencing was done on a sample of naive CD4+ T cells from PBMCs. Subset of the sample: CD45RA+ positively selected. These receptors originate from a man aged 18 to 29 in good health. Some clones in this sample may be carry-over from other donors' samples.

The chain uses TRBV2 and TRBJ1-3; the D is unclear. V shed 6 bases and J shed 4 bases, with 19 bases lying between them. The germline CDR1 and CDR2 sequences are SNHLY and FYNNEI. There are 16 residues in the CDR3. The CDR3 DNA reads as TGTGCCAGCAGAACACCGGAGGTCTTGGGGGGAAACACCATATATTTT. This gives the protein CASRTPEVLGGNTIYF.

The chain couples TRBV7-3 to TRBJ2-5, with D unclear. Deletions cut 5 bases from V and 4 bases from J, with 11 bases between. The CDR3 spans 13 residues. Germline values: CDR1 SGHTA, CDR2 FQGTGA. This chain's CDR3 is CASSPRGGETQYF. Here the CDR3 DNA reads TGTGCCAGCAGCCCCCGAGGTGGAGAGACCCAGTACTTC.

This chain connects TRBV28 to TRBJ1-2, with D unclear. Trimming took off 2 bases at V and 5 bases at J, with 9 bases between the two ends. CDR3 length equals 13 residues. CDR1 is MDHEN and CDR2 is SYDVKM in the germline V gene. The CDR3, as DNA: TGTGCCAGCAGTTTAGATAGCAGTTATGGCTACACCTTC. Its protein is CASSLDSSYGYTF.

The chain joins TRBV4-1 to TRBJ2-1; D is uncertain. The germline V gene has CDR1 MGHRA and CDR2 YSYEKL. V dropped 5 bases and J dropped 2 bases, with 13 bases sitting between them. The CDR3 is 15 residues long. The chain's CDR3 is CASSELPLAYNEQFF. For the CDR3, the DNA is TGCGCCAGCAGCGAACTACCTCTGGCCTACAATGAGCAGTTCTTC.

This clone was seen once. The chain links TRBV5-4 to TRBJ1-5, with D possibly being TRBD1 (5 bases). This CDR3 region has 14 residues. Between the trimmed V and J ends, which lost 4 bases and 1 base, there was a span of 9 bases. Germline-derived CDR1 and CDR2 are SGHNT and YYREEE (reference sequence). The CDR3: CASSPRASNQPQHF. DNA for the CDR3: TGTGCCAGCAGCCCCAGGGCCAGCAATCAGCCCCAGCATTTT.

This clone has just one count. This chain joins TRBV30 and TRBJ2-7, with D maybe TRBD1 (6 bases). CDR1 GTSNPN and CDR2 SVGIG come from the germline V gene (reference sequence). Trimming stripped 2 bases from V and 9 bases from J, with 14 bases between. This CDR3 is 12 amino acids long. CDR3 residues: CAWSPQGIGQYF. The CDR3 DNA reads TGTGCCTGGAGTCCACAGGGTATTGGGCAGTACTTC.

There are a few counts of this clone. V gene TRBV5-1 combines with J gene TRBJ1-1; D possibly corresponds to TRBD1 (5 bases). The germline V gene has CDR1 SGHRS and CDR2 YFSETQ. The length of the CDR3 is 14 residues. Deletions cut 4 bases from V and 4 bases from J, with 14 bases between. The CDR3 loop is CASSGWRGSTEAFF. The CDR3 region has the DNA TGCGCCAGCAGCGGGTGGCGGGGGAGCACTGAAGCTTTCTTT.

About this clone: The sample carries other DNA sequences with the same CDR3. V gene TRBV28 combines with J gene TRBJ2-7; 9 bases are shared with TRBD2. CDR1 is MDHEN and CDR2 is SYDVKM in the germline V gene. With 3 bases clipped from V and 0 bases from J, the junction kept 0 bases outside the gene matches. This CDR3 is built from 14 residues. The CDR3 region is CASSFSGSSYEQYF. The CDR3 bases are TGTGCCAGCAGTTTTAGCGGGAGCTCCTACGAGCAGTACTTC.

The chain is built from TRBV7-9 and TRBJ1-5; 9 nucleotides line up with TRBD1. After removal of 3 bases from V and 3 bases from J, the junction contained 6 bases not matched to a gene. This CDR3 comprises 16 residues. The germline CDR1 and CDR2 sequences are SEHNR and FQNEAQ (reference sequence). The CDR3 is CASSFWGTGSNQPQHF. The CDR3 nucleotides read TGTGCCAGCAGCTTTTGGGGGACAGGGTCCAATCAGCCCCAGCATTTT. Together with reference TRBV7-9 and TRBJ1-5, the CDR3 gives the full variable domain: DTGVSQNPRHKITKRGQNVTFRCDPISEHNRLYWYRQTLGQGPEFLTYFQNEAQLEKSRLLSDRFSAERPKGSFSTLEIQRTEQGDSAMYLCASSFWGTGSNQPQHFGDGTRLSIL.

The V gene is TRBV7-2, the J gene TRBJ1-6, with 9 bases that match TRBD1. The CDR3 contains 15 residues. Germline lookup yields CDR1 SGHTA and CDR2 FQGNSA. The trim removed 5 bases at V and 9 bases at J, leaving 8 bases unmatched. The DNA for the CDR3 is TGTGCCAGCAGCGCCGGGGGACAGGGATTTTCACCCCTCCACTTT. It is translated as CASSAGGQGFSPLHF.

As concerns this clone: Other DNA sequences from this sample encode an identical CDR3 as well. This chain uses TRBV7-9 with TRBJ1-4, with 7 bases lining up with TRBD1. Germline V lookup: CDR1 SEHNR, CDR2 FQNEAQ (reference sequence). Trimming removed 5 bases from V and 8 bases from J; junction bases left unmatched: 11. The CDR3 loop spans 15 amino acids. The CDR3 nucleotides read TGTGCCAGCAGCCTAATGACAGGGCGGGACGAAAAACTGTTTTTT. As protein: CASSLMTGRDEKLFF.

The genes are TRBV19 and TRBJ2-7; the D gene is possibly TRBD1 (5 bases). V was cut by 7 bases and J by 12 bases, with 13 bases left in between. The V gene's germline CDR1 is LNHDA and CDR2 SQIVND (reference sequence). There are 10 residues in the CDR3. CDR3 in DNA: TGTGCCAGTACCCGGACATCGCGGTACTTC. Amino acids: CASTRTSRYF.

This chain links TRBV15 with TRBJ2-3, with 11 positions matching TRBD2. Germline CDR1 LNHNV, CDR2 YYDKDF (reference sequence). This CDR3 comprises 15 residues. The J segment lost 8 bases and the V segment lost 3 bases, leaving 7 bases of the junction unmatched. For the CDR3, the DNA is TGTGCCACCAGCAGGCTCGGGACTAGCGGTGGTACGCAGTATTTT. This encodes CATSRLGTSGGTQYF.

The V gene is TRBV4-1, the J gene TRBJ1-2, with a weak D call TRBD1 (6 bases). Trimming shortened V by 0 bases and J by 2 bases, and 10 bases separated the two germline ends. The length of the CDR3 is 15 residues. Germline V CDR1 and CDR2: MGHRA, YSYEKL. The CDR3 DNA reads as TGCGCCAGCAGCCAAGATACAGGGAGAAACTATGGCTACACCTTC. Encoded protein: CASSQDTGRNYGYTF.

The chain is built from TRBV15 and TRBJ2-3, with D possibly TRBD2 on 7 matching bases. This CDR3 spans 18 amino acids. Trimming cost V 3 bases and J 1 base, with 20 bases left between them. Germline-derived CDR1 and CDR2 are LNHNV and YYDKDF (reference sequence). The CDR3 loop is CATSRGREAGARTDTQYF. CDR3 DNA: TGTGCCACCAGCAGGGGCCGGGAGGCGGGGGCCCGCACAGATACGCAGTATTTT.

The chain employs TRBV5-8 and TRBJ2-1; 9 bases match TRBD2. The CDR3 covers 17 residues. With V trimmed by 2 bases and J by 0 bases, 6 bases remained unmatched. Germline CDR1 is SGHTS and CDR2 is YDEGEE. Here the CDR3 reads CASSFFSSGNSYNEQFF. The CDR3 coding sequence is TGTGCCAGCAGCTTCTTTTCTAGCGGGAACTCCTACAATGAGCAGTTCTTC.

The chain uses TRBV4-1 and TRBJ1-4, with D unresolved. This CDR3 has 14 residues. Germline V gene data show CDR1 as MGHRA and CDR2 as YSYEKL. V shed 1 base and J shed 8 bases, with 11 bases lying between them. The DNA for the CDR3 is TGCGCCAGCAGCCAAGTCCGAGATCCGGAAAAACTGTTTTTT. Protein product: CASSQVRDPEKLFF.

This chain connects TRBV28 to TRBJ1-2; D gene unclear. Germline V lookup: CDR1 MDHEN, CDR2 SYDVKM. The CDR3 is 11 amino acids. Trimming shortened V by 6 bases and J by 7 bases, and 9 bases separated the two germline ends. In nucleotides, the CDR3 is TGTGCCAGCAGCAAAAAAGGTGGCTACACCTTC. It translates to CASSKKGGYTF.

The chain recombines TRBV19 with TRBJ1-5; unclear D gene. The CDR3 spans 12 residues. Germline V gene sequence: CDR1 LNHDA, CDR2 SQIVND (reference sequence). Trimming shortened V by 7 bases and J by 4 bases, and 8 bases separated the two germline ends. CDR3: CASTGRNQPQHF. CDR3 sequence (DNA): TGTGCCAGTACAGGTCGGAATCAGCCCCAGCATTTT.

V gene TRBV11-2 combines with J gene TRBJ2-5; 7 nucleotides agree with TRBD1. The CDR3 sequence is 15 residues long. Germline CDR1 is SGHAT and CDR2 is FQNNGV. The V gene end was trimmed by 5 bases and the J gene end by 0 bases; junction bases not matched to a gene: 6. CDR3 nucleotide sequence: TGTGCCAGCAGCCGCACAGGGGCCAACCAAGAGACCCAGTACTTC. Translating it yields CASSRTGANQETQYF.

J is TRBJ2-1 and V is TRBV5-1, with TRBD2 matching over 9 bases. Germline V lookup: CDR1 SGHRS, CDR2 YFSETQ. The J segment lost 2 bases and the V segment lost 2 bases, leaving 2 bases of the junction unmatched. The CDR3 covers 15 residues. CDR3 nucleotides: TGCGCCAGCAGCTTCGCGGGAGGGACCTACAATGAGCAGTTCTTC. It translates to CASSFAGGTYNEQFF. The complete variable domain, with remaining parts taken from reference TRBV5-1 and TRBJ2-1, reads KAGVTQTPRYLIKTRGQQVTLSCSPISGHRSVSWYQQTPGQGLQFLFEYFSETQRNKGNFPGRFSGRQFSNSRSEMNVSTLELGDSALYLCASSFAGGTYNEQFFGPGTRLTVL.

The V and J genes are TRBV6-1 and TRBJ2-2; 7 bases map to TRBD1. The junction had 1 base not matched to a gene; V was cut back by 3 bases and J by 0 bases. The CDR3 is 15 residues long. The germline CDR1 and CDR2 sequences are MNHNS and SASEGT. The CDR3 DNA reads TGTGCCAGCAGTGACGGGACAGCGAACACCGGGGAGCTGTTTTTT. The encoded protein is CASSDGTANTGELFF.

The rearrangement joins TRBV7-9 to TRBJ2-6; D gene ambiguous. Trimming pared 9 bases from V and 0 bases from J, leaving 15 bases between. The CDR3 extends over 16 amino acids. Germline loops: CDR1 SEHNR, CDR2 FQNEAQ (reference sequence). The CDR3 loop reads CASGKDRDSGANVLTF. CDR3 sequence (DNA): TGTGCCAGTGGTAAGGACCGAGACTCTGGGGCCAACGTCCTGACTTTC.

This sequence joins TRBV18 and TRBJ2-7, with 9 bases aligning to TRBD1. Looked up from germline, CDR1 is KGHSH and CDR2 is LQKENI. CDR3 length: 14 amino acids. V shed 6 bases, J shed 5 bases, and the junction held 8 bases outside the gene matches. CDR3 protein: CASSQDRGRDEQYF. The DNA for the CDR3 is TGTGCCAGCTCGCAGGACAGGGGCCGGGACGAGCAGTACTTC. Variable domain in full (rest from reference TRBV18 and TRBJ2-7): NAGVMQNPRHLVRRRGQEARLRCSPMKGHSHVYWYRQLPEEGLKFMVYLQKENIIDESGMPKERFSAEFPKEGPSILRIQQVVRGDSAAYFCASSQDRGRDEQYFGPGTRLTVT.

The chain uses TRBV21-1 and TRBJ1-2; the table's D call of TRBD1 was not tested on the DNA. TRBV21-1 counts as a pseudogene. CDR3 length equals 13 residues. CDR3 nucleotide sequence: TGTGCCAGCAGCAAAGATAACAGGGACGGCTACACCTTC. Its protein is CASSKDNRDGYTF.